A selection of T cell receptor beta chains follows, all from one sample in a study of blood T cell repertoires in COVID-19. Using immunoSEQ multiplex PCR, the repertoire was profiled, and TCRdb retains in-frame clones only, with some absent. The table includes around 300,000 clones, around 90% detected once. The specimen was PBMCs or T cells enriched from blood (not recorded which). The source is a woman under 30 with acute COVID-19. Both conserved end residues are part of each CDR3. Each record gives: V gene, D gene, J gene, CDR3 length, CDR3 protein. The D gene is left open where the match is weak.

TRBV3-1/TRBV3-2	-	TRBJ2-4	16	CASSQVGQSAKNIQYF
TRBV5-4	-	TRBJ2-7	14	CASSQALASYEQYF
TRBV19	-	TRBJ2-3	14	CASSMGGNTDTQYF
TRBV18	TRBD1	TRBJ2-3	20	CASSPLRDRGGSVPPDTQYF
TRBV6-5	TRBD1	TRBJ2-3	14	CASSSGTETDTQYF
TRBV7-3	TRBD2	TRBJ2-1	16	CASSPSTSGRANEQFF
TRBV15	TRBD2	TRBJ2-7	15	CATSRDGGYAYEQYF
TRBV28	-	TRBJ2-7	14	CASSSGGQPYEQYF
TRBV29-1	-	TRBJ2-5	14	CSVEGVGGWETQYF
TRBV21-1	-	TRBJ2-6	16	CASSKAPGAGANVLTF
TRBV6-2/TRBV6-3	-	TRBJ2-7	16	CASSYSLGAASYEQYF
TRBV2	TRBD1	TRBJ1-5	14	CASRGTGSGQPQHF
TRBV18	TRBD1	TRBJ1-2	15	CASSPDRDPNYGYTF
TRBV18	TRBD2	TRBJ2-2	17	CASSSSISGSTYGELFF
TRBV7-9	-	TRBJ2-3	16	CASSFVASEGSDTQYF
TRBV9	TRBD1	TRBJ1-3	15	CASSATGGIGNTIYF
TRBV11-2	TRBD2	TRBJ2-2	16	CASSYSGRAEGGELFF
TRBV27	-	TRBJ2-7	14	CASMESGPSYEQYF
TRBV27	-	TRBJ2-5	14	CASSTTRRWETQYF
TRBV7-8	-	TRBJ1-5	16	CASSLRGKNSNQPQHF
TRBV30	TRBD1	TRBJ1-3	15	CAWRGDRFSGNTIYF
TRBV4-3	-	TRBJ1-5	15	CASSQDLAKNQPQHF
TRBV5-1	TRBD2	TRBJ2-5	15	CASSLGAGIQETQYF
TRBV5-4	TRBD1	TRBJ2-7	16	CASSPEARTGSYEQYF
TRBV27	-	TRBJ2-7	13	CASSLSLRYEQYF
TRBV28	-	TRBJ2-5	15	CASRGPFGYQETQYF
TRBV15	-	TRBJ2-3	16	CATSRAPAGDTDTQYF